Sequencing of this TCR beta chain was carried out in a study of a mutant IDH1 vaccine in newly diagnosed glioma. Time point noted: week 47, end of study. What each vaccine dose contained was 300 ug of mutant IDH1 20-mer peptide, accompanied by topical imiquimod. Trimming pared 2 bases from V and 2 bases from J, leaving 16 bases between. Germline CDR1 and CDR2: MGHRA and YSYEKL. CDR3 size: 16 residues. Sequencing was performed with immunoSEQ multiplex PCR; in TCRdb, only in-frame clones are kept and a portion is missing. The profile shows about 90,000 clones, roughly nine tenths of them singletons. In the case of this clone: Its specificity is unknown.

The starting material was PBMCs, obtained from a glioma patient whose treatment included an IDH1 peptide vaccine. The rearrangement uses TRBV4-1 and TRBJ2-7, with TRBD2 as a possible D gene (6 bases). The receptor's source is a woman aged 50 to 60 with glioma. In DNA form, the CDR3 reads TGCGCCAGCAGCCAACGGGAACGGGGGACCACCTACGAGCAGTACTTC. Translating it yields CASSQRERGTTYEQYF.